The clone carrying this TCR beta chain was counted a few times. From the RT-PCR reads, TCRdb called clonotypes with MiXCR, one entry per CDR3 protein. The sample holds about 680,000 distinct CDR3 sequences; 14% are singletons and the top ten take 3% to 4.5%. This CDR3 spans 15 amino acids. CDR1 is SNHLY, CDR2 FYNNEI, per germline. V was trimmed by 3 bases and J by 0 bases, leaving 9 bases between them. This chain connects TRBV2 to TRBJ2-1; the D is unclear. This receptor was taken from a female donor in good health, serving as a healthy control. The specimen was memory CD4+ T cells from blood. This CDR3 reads CASSETSSSYNEQFF. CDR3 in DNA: TGTGCCAGCAGTGAGACTTCAAGCTCCTACAATGAGCAGTTCTTC.